These 3 T cell receptor beta chains originate from one sample sequenced in a study of T cell clonality in common variable immunodeficiency (dated by TCRdb to about 2015). The library was prepared using the immunoSEQ multiplex PCR assay. TCRdb obtained this table from immuneACCESS and retained in-frame rearrangements with V and J assigned. These tables miss some clones; where compared with another copy, unresolved V genes account for less than half of the shortfall, and the remainder is unexplained. Across this sample, about 37,000 clones were tabulated and none appeared just once. The ten top clones hold approximately 3% of the sample. Material for sequencing was peripheral blood mononuclear cells. The receptors originated from a person aged 18-70 years in good health.

This clone was seen many times. The observed sequence ends 3 residues before the CDR3 terminus, with the missing tail filled in from the germline J gene. V usage is TRBV7-9 and J usage is TRBJ2-1, with TRBD2 matching over 9 bases. The CDR3 is made up of 15 amino acids. V shed 8 bases and J 8 bases; nucleotides not matched to a gene: 13. Germline lookup yields CDR1 SEHNR and CDR2 FQNEAQ (reference sequence). CDR3 bases read: TGTGCCAGCGAGACTAGCGGATTTCGAGGGGATGAG. Protein sequence: CASETSGFRGDE. The entire CDR3 sequence reads CASETSGFRGDEQFF.

In this sample, this clone turned up many times. Coverage ceases 3 residues before the CDR3 finishes, and the germline J gene fills in the end. This chain uses TRBV12-5 with TRBJ1-2, with D uncertain. Trimming removed 6 bases at V and 3 bases at J, with 11 bases between. Per germline, CDR1 LGHNT and CDR2 FRNRAP. This CDR3 is 13 amino acids long. CDR3 region: CASGPRSDYGYTF. The CDR3 DNA, read in part, is TGTGCTAGTGGCCCGCGGAGTGACTATGGC.

This clone was detected ten times or more. The read ends 3 residues shy of where the CDR3 ends; the end is completed using the germline J gene. The V call is TRBV5-4, the J call TRBJ2-7, with 10 bases fitting TRBD2. The length of the CDR3 is 15 residues. Germline CDR1 reads SGHNT; CDR2 reads YYREEE (reference sequence). Losses at the gene ends were 3 bases for V and 3 bases for J; bases not matched to a gene: 6. The CDR3 reads CASSSKAGGDYEQYF. The CDR3 bases that were read are TGTGCCAGCAGCTCCAAAGCGGGAGGGGACTACGAG.